This T cell receptor (beta chain) is from a study of T cells in Graves' hyperthyroidism and ophthalmopathy. Study-wide context: Peripheral blood was acquired at first diagnosis, ahead of any therapy whatsoever.

Germline CDR1 and CDR2: GTSNPN and SVGIG (reference sequence). CDR3 length: 15 residues. V was clipped by 2 bases and J by 3 bases; unmatched bases: 6. This clonotype was seen a handful of times. Its specificity is not known. The PBMCs studied were ones that came from roughly 9.1 ml fresh peripheral blood. Notes on the study in general: Among thyroid clonotypes expanded above 0.001, most also appeared in blood.

TCR beta CDR3 sequences were amplified from RNA transcripts. The HTBI set primed first-round TCR CDR3 RT-PCR. TCRdb re-called the multiplex PCR reads through MiXCR, storing one row per CDR3 protein. Among approximately 600,000 distinct CDR3 sequences listed, less than 25% were seen once. This chain connects TRBV30 to TRBJ2-4; 8 nucleotides line up with TRBD1. This sequence originates from a man aged 25-45 years with Graves' ophthalmopathy. The sequencing sample was made of blood. The CDR3 protein is CAWSPPDRVKNIQYF. CDR3 nucleotides: TGTGCCTGGAGTCCACCGGACAGGGTCAAAAACATTCAGTACTTC.